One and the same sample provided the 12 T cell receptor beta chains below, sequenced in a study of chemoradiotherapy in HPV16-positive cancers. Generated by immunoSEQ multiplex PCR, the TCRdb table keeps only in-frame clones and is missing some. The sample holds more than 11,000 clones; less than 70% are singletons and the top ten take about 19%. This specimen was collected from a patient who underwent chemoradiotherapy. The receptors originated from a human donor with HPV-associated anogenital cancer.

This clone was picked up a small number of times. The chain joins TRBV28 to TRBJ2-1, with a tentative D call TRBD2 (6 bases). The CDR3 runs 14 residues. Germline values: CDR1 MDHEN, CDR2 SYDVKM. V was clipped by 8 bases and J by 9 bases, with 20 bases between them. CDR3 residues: CASVPRDWIGEQFF. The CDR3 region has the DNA TGTGCCAGCGTACCCCGGGACTGGATTGGTGAGCAGTTCTTC. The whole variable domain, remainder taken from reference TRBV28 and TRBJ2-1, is DVKVTQSSRYLVKRTGEKVFLECVQDMDHENMFWYRQDPGLGLRLIYFSYDVKMKEKGDIPEGYSVSREKKERFSLILESASTNQTSMYLCASVPRDWIGEQFFGPGTRLTVL.

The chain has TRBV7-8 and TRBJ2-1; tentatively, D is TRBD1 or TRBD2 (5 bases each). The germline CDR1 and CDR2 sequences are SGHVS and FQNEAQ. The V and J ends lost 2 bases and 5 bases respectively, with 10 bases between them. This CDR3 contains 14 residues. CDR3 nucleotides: TGTGCCAGCAGCTTAAAAGGGGAGCACAATGAGCAGTTCTTC. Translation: CASSLKGEHNEQFF.

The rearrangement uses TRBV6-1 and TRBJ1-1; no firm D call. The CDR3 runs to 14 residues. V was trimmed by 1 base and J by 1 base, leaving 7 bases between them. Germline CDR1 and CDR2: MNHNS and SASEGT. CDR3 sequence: CASSEGSGNTEAFF. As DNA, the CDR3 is TGTGCCAGCAGTGAAGGGTCTGGGAACACTGAAGCTTTCTTT.

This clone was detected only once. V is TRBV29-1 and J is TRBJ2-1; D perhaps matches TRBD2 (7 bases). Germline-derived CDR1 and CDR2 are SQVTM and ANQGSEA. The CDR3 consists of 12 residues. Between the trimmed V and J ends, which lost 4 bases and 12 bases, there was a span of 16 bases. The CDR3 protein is CSVVMIAGAQFF. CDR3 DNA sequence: TGCAGCGTTGTCATGATCGCGGGGGCGCAGTTCTTC.

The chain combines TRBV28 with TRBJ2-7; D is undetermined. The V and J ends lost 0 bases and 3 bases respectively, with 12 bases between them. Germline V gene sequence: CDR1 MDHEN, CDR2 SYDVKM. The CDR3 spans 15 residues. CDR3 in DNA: TGTGCCAGCAGTTTATGGGCAGGAATCCTCTACGAGCAGTACTTC. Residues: CASSLWAGILYEQYF.

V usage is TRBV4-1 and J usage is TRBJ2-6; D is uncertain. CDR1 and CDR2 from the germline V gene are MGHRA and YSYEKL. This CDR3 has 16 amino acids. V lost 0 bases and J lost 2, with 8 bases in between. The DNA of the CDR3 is TGCGCCAGCAGCCAAGATAGGGTAGCTGGGGCCAACGTCCTGACTTTC. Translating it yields CASSQDRVAGANVLTF.

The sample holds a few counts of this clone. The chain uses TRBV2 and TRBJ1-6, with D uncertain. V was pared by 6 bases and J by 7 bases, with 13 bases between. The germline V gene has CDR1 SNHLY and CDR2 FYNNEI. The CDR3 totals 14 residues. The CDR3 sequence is CASRLTGGNSPLHF. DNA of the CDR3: TGTGCCAGCAGACTAACGGGAGGGAATTCACCCCTCCACTTT.

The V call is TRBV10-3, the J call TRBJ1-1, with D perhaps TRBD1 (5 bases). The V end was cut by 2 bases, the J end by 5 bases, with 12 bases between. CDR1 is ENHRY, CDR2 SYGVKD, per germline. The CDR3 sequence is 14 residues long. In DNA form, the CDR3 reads TGTGCCATCAGTGAGCTGGGGGAAGGGACTGAAGCTTTCTTT. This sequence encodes CAISELGEGTEAFF.

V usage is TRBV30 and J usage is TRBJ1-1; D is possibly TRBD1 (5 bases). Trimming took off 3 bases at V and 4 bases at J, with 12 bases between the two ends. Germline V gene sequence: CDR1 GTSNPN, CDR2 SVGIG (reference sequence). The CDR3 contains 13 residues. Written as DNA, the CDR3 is TGTGCCTGGAGATGGCTGAGGGGCACTGAAGCTTTCTTT. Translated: CAWRWLRGTEAFF.

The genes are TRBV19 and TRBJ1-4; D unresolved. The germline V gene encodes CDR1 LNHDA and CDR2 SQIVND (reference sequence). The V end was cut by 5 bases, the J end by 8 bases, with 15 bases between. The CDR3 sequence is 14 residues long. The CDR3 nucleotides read TGTGCCAGTAGTCCGAGCCTAAGCGGGGAAAAACTGTTTTTT. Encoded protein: CASSPSLSGEKLFF. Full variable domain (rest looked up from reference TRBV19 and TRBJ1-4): DGGITQSPKYLFRKEGQNVTLSCEQNLNHDAMYWYRQDPGQGLRLIYYSQIVNDFQKGDIAEGYSVSREKKESFPLTVTSAQKNPTAFYLCASSPSLSGEKLFFGSGTQLSVL.

The CDR3 sequence: CASRGPLINQPQHF. The DNA of the CDR3 is TGTGCCAGCAGGGGGCCTCTTATCAATCAGCCCCAGCATTTT. The chain combines TRBV6-1 with TRBJ1-5, with D possibly TRBD1 on 5 matching bases. The CDR3 is made up of 14 amino acids. CDR1 and CDR2 from the germline V gene are MNHNS and SASEGT. The V gene lost 6 bases and the J gene lost 3 bases, with 12 bases spanning the gap.

CDR3 coding DNA: TGTGCCAGCCGCCCGGGGGAAACCGGGGAGCTGTTTTTT. Its translation is CASRPGETGELFF. The rearrangement links TRBV6-4 to TRBJ2-2, with TRBD2 as a possible D gene (6 bases). From germline, CDR1 is MRHNA and CDR2 SNTAGT. The CDR3 loop spans 13 amino acids. The V end lost 8 bases, the J end lost 5 bases, and 12 bases lay between the germline ends.